This TCR beta chain was profiled in a study of T cells in Graves' hyperthyroidism and ophthalmopathy. Regarding the study as a whole: Ophthalmopathy was model-predicted a median 6.5 months pre-onset. Blood also contained most expanded thyroid clonotypes above 0.001.

CDR3 length: 15 amino acids. Germline loops: CDR1 LGHDT, CDR2 YNNKEL (reference sequence). Trimming took 4 bases from V and 3 from J, leaving 13 bases between them. RNA transcripts yielded amplified TCR beta CDR3 regions. HTBI primers drove first-round RT-PCR of the TCR CDR3. TCRdb ran MiXCR on the multiplex PCR reads and lists one entry per CDR3 protein. In the table there are about 360,000 distinct CDR3 sequences, 13% of which are singletons. Diagnoses used clinical symptoms, serum thyroxine and TRAb, thyroid ultrasound and orbital computed tomography. In this sample, this clonotype turned up many times. Antigen specificity is unknown.

Sequenced input: blood. This chain uses TRBV3-1 with TRBJ1-3; no firm D call. This TCR was recovered from a woman younger than 30 with Graves' hyperthyroidism. In DNA form, the CDR3 reads TGTGCCAGCAGCCCCCGAGGAAGGGATGGAAACACCATATATTTT. Protein product: CASSPRGRDGNTIYF.